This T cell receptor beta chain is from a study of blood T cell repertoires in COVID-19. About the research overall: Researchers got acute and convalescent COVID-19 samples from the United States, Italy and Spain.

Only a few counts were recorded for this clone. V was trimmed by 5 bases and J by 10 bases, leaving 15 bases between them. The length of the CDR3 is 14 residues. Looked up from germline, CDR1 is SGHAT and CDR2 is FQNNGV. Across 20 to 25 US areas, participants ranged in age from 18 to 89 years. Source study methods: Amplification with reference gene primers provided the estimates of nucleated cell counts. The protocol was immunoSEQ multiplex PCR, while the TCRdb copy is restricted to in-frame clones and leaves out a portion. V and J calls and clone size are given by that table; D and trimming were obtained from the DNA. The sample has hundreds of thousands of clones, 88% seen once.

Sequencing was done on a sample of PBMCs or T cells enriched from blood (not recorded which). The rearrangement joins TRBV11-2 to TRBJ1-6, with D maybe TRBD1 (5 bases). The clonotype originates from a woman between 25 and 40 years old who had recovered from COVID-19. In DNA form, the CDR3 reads TGTGCCAGCAGCACGGGGGTCACCCACTCACCCCTCCACTTT. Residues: CASSTGVTHSPLHF.